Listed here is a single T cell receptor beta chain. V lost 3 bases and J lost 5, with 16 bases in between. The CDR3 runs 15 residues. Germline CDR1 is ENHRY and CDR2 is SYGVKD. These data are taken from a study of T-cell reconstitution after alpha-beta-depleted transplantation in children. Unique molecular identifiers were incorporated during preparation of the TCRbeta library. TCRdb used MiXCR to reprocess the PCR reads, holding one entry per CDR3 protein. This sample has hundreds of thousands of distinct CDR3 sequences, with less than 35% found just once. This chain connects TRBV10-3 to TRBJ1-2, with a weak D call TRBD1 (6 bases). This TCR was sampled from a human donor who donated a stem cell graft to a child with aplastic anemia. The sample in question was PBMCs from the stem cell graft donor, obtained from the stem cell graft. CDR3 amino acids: CAISDGVRTEYGYTF. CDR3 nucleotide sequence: TGTGCCATCAGTGATGGGGTGAGGACAGAGTATGGCTACACCTTC.